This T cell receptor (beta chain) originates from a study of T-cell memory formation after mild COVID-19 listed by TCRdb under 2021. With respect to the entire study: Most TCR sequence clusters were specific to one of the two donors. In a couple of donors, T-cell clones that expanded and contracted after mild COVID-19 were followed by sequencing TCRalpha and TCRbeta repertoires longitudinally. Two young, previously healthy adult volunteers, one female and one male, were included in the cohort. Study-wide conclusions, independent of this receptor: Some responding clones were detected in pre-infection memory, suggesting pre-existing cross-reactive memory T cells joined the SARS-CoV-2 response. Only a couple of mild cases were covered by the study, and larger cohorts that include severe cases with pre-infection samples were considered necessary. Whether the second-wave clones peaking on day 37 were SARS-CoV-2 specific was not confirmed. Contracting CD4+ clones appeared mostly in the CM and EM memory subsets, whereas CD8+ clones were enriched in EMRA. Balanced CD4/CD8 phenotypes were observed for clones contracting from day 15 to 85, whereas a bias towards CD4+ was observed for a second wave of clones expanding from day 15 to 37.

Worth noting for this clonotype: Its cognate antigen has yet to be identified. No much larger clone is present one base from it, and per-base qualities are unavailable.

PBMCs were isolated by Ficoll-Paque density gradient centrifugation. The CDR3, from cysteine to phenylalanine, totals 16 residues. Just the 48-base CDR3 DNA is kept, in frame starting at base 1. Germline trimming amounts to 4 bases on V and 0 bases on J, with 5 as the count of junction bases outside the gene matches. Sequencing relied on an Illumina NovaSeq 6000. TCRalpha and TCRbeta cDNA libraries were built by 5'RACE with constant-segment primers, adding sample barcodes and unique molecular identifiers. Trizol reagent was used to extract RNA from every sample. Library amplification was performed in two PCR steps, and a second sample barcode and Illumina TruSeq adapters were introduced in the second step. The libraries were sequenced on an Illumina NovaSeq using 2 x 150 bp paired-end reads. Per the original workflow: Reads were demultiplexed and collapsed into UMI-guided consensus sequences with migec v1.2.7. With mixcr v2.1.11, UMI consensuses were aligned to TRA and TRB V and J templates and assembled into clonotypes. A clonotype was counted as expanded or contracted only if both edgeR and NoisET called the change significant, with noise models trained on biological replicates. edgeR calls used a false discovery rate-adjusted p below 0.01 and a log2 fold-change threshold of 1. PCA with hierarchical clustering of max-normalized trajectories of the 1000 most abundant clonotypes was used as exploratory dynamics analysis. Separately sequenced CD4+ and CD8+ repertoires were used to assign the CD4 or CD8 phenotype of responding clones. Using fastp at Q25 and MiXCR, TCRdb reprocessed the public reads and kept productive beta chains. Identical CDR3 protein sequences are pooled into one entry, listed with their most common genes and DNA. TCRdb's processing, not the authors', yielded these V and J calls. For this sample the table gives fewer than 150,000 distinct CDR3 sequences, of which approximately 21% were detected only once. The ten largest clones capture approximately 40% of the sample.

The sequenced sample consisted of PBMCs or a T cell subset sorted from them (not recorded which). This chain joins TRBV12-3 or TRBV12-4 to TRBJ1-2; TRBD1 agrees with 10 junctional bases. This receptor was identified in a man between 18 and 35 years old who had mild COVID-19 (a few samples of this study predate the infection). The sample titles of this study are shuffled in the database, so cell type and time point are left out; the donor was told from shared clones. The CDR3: CASSCPGTGANYGYTF. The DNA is TGTGCCAGCAGTTGCCCCGGGACAGGGGCTAACTATGGCTACACCTTC.